Following are 11 T cell receptor beta chains from one sample sequenced in a study of cytomegalovirus exposure and HLA in healthy donors. With 60 Vbeta and 13 Jbeta primers, the PCR was carried out. This table comes from immunoSEQ multiplex PCR, and its TCRdb copy is limited to in-frame clones, with some not included. The sample carries about 140,000 clones, 60% to 80% recorded once. Sequences were obtained from PBMCs. These receptors all come from a woman in her twenties or thirties in good health and CMV-seronegative.

This chain uses TRBV5-6 with TRBJ2-1; maybe TRBD1 (5 bases). The CDR3 is made up of 16 amino acids. Germline V gene lookup returns CDR1 SGHDT and CDR2 YYEEEE. Trimming took 1 base from V and 6 from J, leaving 17 bases between them. The CDR3 region has the DNA TGTGCCAGCAGCTTGCGTACAGACAGTTACGCCAATGAGCAGTTCTTC. This sequence encodes CASSLRTDSYANEQFF.

This clone was detected a few times. This chain joins TRBV15 and TRBJ2-7, with TRBD2 matching over 8 bases. This CDR3 is built from 16 residues. Germline CDR1 reads LNHNV; CDR2 reads YYDKDF (reference sequence). J lost 5 bases, V lost 4 bases, and 13 bases had no gene match. CDR3 protein: CATSTDSGTSPNEQYF. In DNA form, the CDR3 reads TGTGCCACCAGCACAGATAGCGGGACATCCCCCAACGAGCAGTACTTC.

This clone was seen a single time. The CDR3 sequence: CAWSSLGGNEQFF. The CDR3 DNA is TGTGCCTGGAGTTCCCTGGGGGGGAATGAGCAGTTCTTC. This rearrangement joins TRBV30 to TRBJ2-1, with 7 bases that match TRBD2. Trimming removed 2 bases from V and 7 bases from J; junction bases left unmatched: 5. The CDR3 covers 13 residues. Germline CDR1 is GTSNPN and CDR2 is SVGIG (reference sequence).

This chain uses TRBV4-2 with TRBJ2-1, with 14 nucleotides matching TRBD2. V lost 4 bases and J lost 8; bases outside the gene matches: 7. CDR3 size: 16 residues. The germline V gene has CDR1 LGHNA and CDR2 YNFKEQ. CDR3 loop: CASSPNRGLAGDEQFF. For the CDR3, the DNA is TGTGCCAGCAGCCCCAACAGGGGACTAGCGGGAGATGAGCAGTTCTTC.

The rearrangement joins TRBV5-4 to TRBJ2-3, with D perhaps TRBD2 (5 bases). V lost 0 bases, J lost 6 bases, and 11 bases lay in between. CDR1 is SGHNT and CDR2 is YYREEE in the germline V gene (reference sequence). The CDR3 spans 14 residues. The DNA of the CDR3 is TGTGCCAGCAGCTTGGAGCTGGGCGGGGATACGCAGTATTTT. Its protein is CASSLELGGDTQYF.

V is TRBV10-3 and J is TRBJ2-7, with a possible D match to TRBD1 (6 bases). CDR1 and CDR2 from the germline V gene are ENHRY and SYGVKD. V lost 4 bases and J lost 3, with 16 bases in between. The CDR3 sequence is 15 residues long. The CDR3 sequence: CAISASTGESYEQYF. Here the CDR3 DNA reads TGTGCCATCAGTGCCTCGACAGGTGAAAGCTACGAGCAGTACTTC.

J is TRBJ1-6 and V is TRBV11-2, with D tentatively TRBD1 (6 bases). Trimming removed 2 bases at V and 10 bases at J, with 15 bases between. The CDR3 length is 15 residues. Looked up from germline, CDR1 is SGHAT and CDR2 is FQNNGV. This chain's CDR3 is CASSLSPAGESPLHF. The CDR3, as DNA: TGTGCCAGCAGCTTAAGCCCTGCAGGGGAATCACCCCTCCACTTT.

The V and J genes are TRBV11-2 and TRBJ1-4, with a weak D call TRBD1 (6 bases). Germline values: CDR1 SGHAT, CDR2 FQNNGV. Trimming removed 4 bases from V and 8 bases from J, with 23 bases in between. The CDR3 runs 17 residues. CDR3: CASSYRAGVAAEEKLFF. The CDR3, as DNA: TGTGCCAGCAGCTATAGGGCAGGGGTCGCGGCGGAAGAAAAACTGTTTTTT.

The rearrangement uses TRBV18 and TRBJ2-2, with D tentatively TRBD2 (5 bases). V lost 0 bases to trimming and J lost 4 bases, with 12 bases between them. This CDR3 is 16 amino acids long. CDR1 is KGHSH and CDR2 is LQKENI in the germline V gene. DNA of the CDR3: TGTGCCAGCTCACCACCGCAGAGGGATCTCACCGGGGAGCTGTTTTTT. Translating it yields CASSPPQRDLTGELFF.

V and J are TRBV20-1 and TRBJ1-2, with TRBD1 as a possible D gene (5 bases). Germline loops: CDR1 DFQATT, CDR2 SNEGSKA (reference sequence). This CDR3 contains 11 residues. V was pared by 3 bases and J by 5 bases, with 7 bases between. CDR3 coding DNA: TGCAGTGCTAGGGGGCCTTATGGCTACACCTTC. It translates to CSARGPYGYTF.

V and J are TRBV5-1 and TRBJ2-3, with D maybe TRBD2 (6 bases). Germline CDR1 SGHRS, CDR2 YFSETQ. The V end lost 5 bases, the J end lost 1 base, and 11 bases lay between the germline ends. This CDR3 is built from 14 residues. The CDR3 region has the DNA TGCGCCAGCAGATTTCCGGGGGGCACAGATACGCAGTATTTT. This translates into CASRFPGGTDTQYF.